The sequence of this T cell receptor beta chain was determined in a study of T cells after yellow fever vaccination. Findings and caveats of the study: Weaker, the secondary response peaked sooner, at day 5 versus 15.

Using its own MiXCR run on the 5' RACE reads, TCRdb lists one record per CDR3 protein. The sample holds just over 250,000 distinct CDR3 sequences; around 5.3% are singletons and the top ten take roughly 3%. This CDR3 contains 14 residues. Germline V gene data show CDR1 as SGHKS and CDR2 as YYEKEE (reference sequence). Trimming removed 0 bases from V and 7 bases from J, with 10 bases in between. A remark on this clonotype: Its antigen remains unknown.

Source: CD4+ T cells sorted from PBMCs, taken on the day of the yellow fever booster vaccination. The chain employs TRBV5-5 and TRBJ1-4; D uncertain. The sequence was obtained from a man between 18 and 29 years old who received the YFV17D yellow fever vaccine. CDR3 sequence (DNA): TGTGCCAGCAGCTTGGGGGGTTTAGGTGAAAAACTGTTTTTT. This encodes CASSLGGLGEKLFF.